This T cell receptor beta chain appears in the sequencing data of a study of beta chain features in type 1 diabetes (dated by TCRdb to 2017 to 2018). In terms of the full investigation: Mean age, gender distribution, total cell number and subset yield were not different between patients and healthy donors. The study compared TCRB repertoires of sorted circulating CD4+ T cell subsets between recently diagnosed type 1 diabetes patients and matched healthy donors. A total of some 100,000,000 sorted cells were examined across all samples, and the number of cells per subset was strongly correlated with RNA yield. Naive and central memory subsets were obtained from all 30 or so donors, but regulatory and stem cell-like memory subsets were isolated from only 8 patients and roughly eight healthy donors.

The full study reports these points: Because the HLA sub-analyses included only small numbers of individuals, any influence of HLA type on TCRB rearrangement was left unresolved. Naive, central memory and regulatory TCRB repertoires appeared to be more alike among patients than among healthy donors. PCR may preferentially amplify shorter templates, but because patient and control samples were amplified and corrected together, any resulting skew would affect both groups equally. Because cDNA was sequenced instead of genomic DNA, highly expressing activated cells could be over-represented, though the groups showed no difference in activation or CD3 levels. Type 1 diabetes patients showed a moderate but significant shortening of TCRB CDR3 length in all four CD4+ subsets. At VDJ recombination sites, patients with type 1 diabetes made fewer insertions and deleted more nucleotides, a pattern implying thymic rearrangement abnormalities.

From each donor, a single peripheral blood sample of 100 to 150 mL on average was drawn into heparinised tubes. A BD FACSAria II was used to sort naive, central memory, regulatory and stem cell-like memory CD4+ T cells with a panel that included CD45RO, CCR7, CD25, CD127, CD95 and CD27. All sorted populations exceeded 95% purity. PBMCs were isolated right away by Lymphoprep density gradient centrifugation and were stained directly, without culture. So that batch effects would be minimized, each experiment stained and sorted samples in pairs, pairing one healthy donor with one patient. All of the isolated RNA was reverse transcribed with the High Capacity cDNA Reverse Transcription Kit, so expressed TCRB transcripts were sequenced. Naive, central memory and regulatory T cell samples underwent deep immunoSEQ sequencing, averaging about 3.57 million total reads per sample. After sorted cells were lysed in RLT buffer, RNA was extracted with DNase-treated RNeasy Micro or Mini kits, with the choice depending on cell number. Each cell subset was processed on its own to prevent cross-contamination, while patient and healthy donor samples were processed together. TCRB sequences were amplified from cDNA with the immunoSEQ multiplex PCR, producing 87-bp fragments spanning the CDR3 region. Sequencing of the amplicons was performed on the Illumina HiSeq platform. In the original analysis: Synthetic template baselines were used to correct PCR bias computationally, reads within Hamming distance 2 were collapsed, and singletons that could not be merged were discarded. By aligning reads against IMGT, V, D and J genes, CDR3 length, and insertions or deletions at six rearrangement sites were assigned. Within each subset, clonotype counts were normalized to the number of sorted cells before true diversity and Gini coefficients were calculated with the tcR R package. Repertoire sharing was quantified using the overlap coefficient calculated on TCRB nucleotide sequences. As stored in TCRdb, this immuneACCESS dataset retains in-frame rearrangements with V and J assigned. A fraction of the clones does not appear; measured against another copy, unresolved V genes explain less than half of the discrepancy, and the remainder lacks a known reason. V, J and clone size derive from that table, while D and trimming were established from the DNA sequence. The sample yields roughly 170,000 clones; 10% to 15% were counted once. About 0.58% of the sample rests with the top ten.

This clone appeared a few times. The target of this receptor is not known. No base-level quality is on record; no much larger clone is a single base apart. Trimming accounts for 4 bases at V and 4 bases at J, while the number of junction bases matched to no gene is 3. Reading from cysteine to phenylalanine, the CDR3 counts 14 amino acids. The entry retains the CDR3 DNA only, 42 bases that are in frame from base 1. CDR1 and CDR2 are drawn from the germline V gene (reference sequence): LNHDA, SQIVND. The sample comprised central memory CD4+ T cells from blood. The chain uses TRBV19 and TRBJ2-1; 8 bases in the junction line up with TRBD2. The origin of this receptor is a woman under 30 in good health. Read as DNA, the sequence is TGTGCCAGTAGTAAGTCTAGCGGGTACAATGAGCAGTTCTTC. Its amino acids are CASSKSSGYNEQFF. This CDR3, with the reference TRBV19 and TRBJ2-1 proteins standing in past its ends, gives the full variable domain DGGITQSPKYLFRKEGQNVTLSCEQNLNHDAMYWYRQDPGQGLRLIYYSQIVNDFQKGDIAEGYSVSREKKESFPLTVTSAQKNPTAFYLCASSKSSGYNEQFFGPGTRLTVL.